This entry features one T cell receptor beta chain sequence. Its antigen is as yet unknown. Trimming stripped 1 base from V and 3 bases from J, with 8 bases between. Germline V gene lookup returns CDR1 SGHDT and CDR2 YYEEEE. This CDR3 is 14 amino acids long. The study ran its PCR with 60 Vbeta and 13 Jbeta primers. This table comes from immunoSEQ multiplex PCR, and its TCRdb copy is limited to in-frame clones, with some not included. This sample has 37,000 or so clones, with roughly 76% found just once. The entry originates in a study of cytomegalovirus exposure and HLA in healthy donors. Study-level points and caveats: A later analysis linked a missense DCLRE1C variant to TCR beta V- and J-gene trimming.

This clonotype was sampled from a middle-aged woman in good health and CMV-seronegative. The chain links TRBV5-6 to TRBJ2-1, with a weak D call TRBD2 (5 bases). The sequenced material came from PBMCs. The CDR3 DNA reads TGTGCCAGCAGCTTGTCCGGGAACTACAATGAGCAGTTCTTC. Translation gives CASSLSGNYNEQFF.